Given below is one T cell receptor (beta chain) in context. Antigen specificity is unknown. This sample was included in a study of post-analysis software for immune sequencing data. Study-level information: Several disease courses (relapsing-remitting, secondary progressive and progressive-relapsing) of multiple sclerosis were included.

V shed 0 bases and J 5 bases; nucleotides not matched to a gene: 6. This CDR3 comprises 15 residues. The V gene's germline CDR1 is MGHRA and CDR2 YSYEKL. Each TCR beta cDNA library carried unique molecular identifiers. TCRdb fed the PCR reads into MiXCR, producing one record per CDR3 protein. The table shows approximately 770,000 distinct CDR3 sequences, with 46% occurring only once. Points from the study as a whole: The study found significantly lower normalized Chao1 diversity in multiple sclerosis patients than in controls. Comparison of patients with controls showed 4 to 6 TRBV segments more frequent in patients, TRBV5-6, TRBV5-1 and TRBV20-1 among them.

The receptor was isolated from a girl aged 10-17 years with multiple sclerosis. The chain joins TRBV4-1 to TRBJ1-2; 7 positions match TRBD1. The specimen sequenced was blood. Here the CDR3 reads CASSQDPGQPYGYTF. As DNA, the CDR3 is TGCGCCAGCAGCCAAGACCCGGGACAGCCATATGGCTACACCTTC.